This is a list of T cell receptor beta chains from one sample in a study of T cell repertoires in cytomegalovirus infection. One entry per CDR3 protein results from TCRdb running MiXCR on the reads. The table shows some 600,000 distinct CDR3 sequences, with 20% to 30% occurring only once. Sequenced input: CD8+ T cells from PBMCs. Receptor source: a human donor in good health (CMV status not recorded). Some clones in this sample may be carry-over from other donors' samples. The CDR3 runs from the conserved cysteine through the conserved F or W. A D gene is named only where the DNA matches it firmly. For some rows the clone size is stated as once, few or many, or as a class when expanded; others skip it.

V	D	size	J	CDR3	DNA
TRBV7-2	NA	many	TRBJ2-1	CASSLIYNEQFF	TGTGCCAGCAGCCTCATATACAATGAGCAGTTCTTC
TRBV20-1	TRBD2	few	TRBJ2-1	CSPRGLAAYNEQFF	TGCAGTCCTAGGGGACTAGCGGCTTACAATGAGCAGTTCTTC
TRBV5-1	NA	NA	TRBJ2-1	CASSLAEEFYNEQFF	TGCGCCAGCAGCTTGGCCGAAGAATTCTACAATGAGCAGTTCTTC
TRBV20-1	TRBD2	few	TRBJ2-5	CSARSGGRYQETQYF	TGCAGTGCTAGGAGCGGGGGGCGGTACCAAGAGACCCAGTACTTC
TRBV12-3/TRBV12-4	NA	many	TRBJ1-1	CASVGADALLAAFF	TGTGCCAGTGTCGGGGCAGACGCTCTATTAGCAGCTTTCTTT
TRBV29-1	NA	NA	TRBJ2-7	CSVVAGQSYEQYF	TGCAGCGTTGTAGCGGGACAGTCCTACGAGCAGTACTTC
TRBV6-6	TRBD1	NA	TRBJ1-5	CASSPGTGDQPRHF	TGTGCCAGCAGTCCCGGGACAGGGGATCAGCCCCGGCATTTT
TRBV6-6	TRBD1	few	TRBJ1-5	CAIQGAGSNQPQHF	TGTGCCATACAGGGGGCAGGTAGCAATCAGCCCCAGCATTTT
TRBV2	NA	few	TRBJ2-1	CASTYWGDSYNEQFF	TGTGCCAGCACCTACTGGGGAGACTCCTACAATGAGCAGTTCTTC
TRBV5-1	NA	once	TRBJ2-1	CASSLGQGTGEQFF	TGCGCCAGCAGCTTGGGGCAGGGGACCGGTGAGCAGTTCTTC
TRBV18	TRBD2	NA	TRBJ2-1	CASSPLAGGNSHEQFF	TGTGCCAGCTCACCACTTGCGGGGGGGAACTCTCATGAGCAGTTCTTC
TRBV29-1	NA	NA	TRBJ2-3	CSVDLPNRSTDTQYF	TGCAGCGTTGACCTCCCCAACCGAAGCACAGATACGCAGTATTTT
TRBV29-1	NA	many	TRBJ2-2	CSVTGSGELFF	TGCAGCGTTACCGGGTCCGGGGAGCTGTTTTTT
TRBV7-9	NA	many	TRBJ2-4	CASSLPGPRGNIQYF	TGTGCCAGCAGCTTACCAGGCCCAAGAGGGAACATTCAGTACTTC
TRBV7-2	NA	many	TRBJ1-5	CASSLVVSGTQPQHF	TGTGCCAGCAGCTTAGTCGTCAGCGGTACTCAGCCCCAGCATTTT
TRBV20-1	NA	NA	TRBJ1-2	CSARDGDYDYIGGYTF	TGCAGTGCTAGAGATGGAGATTACGACTACATCGGTGGCTACACCTTC
TRBV7-6	TRBD1	many	TRBJ2-4	CASSLRTGQNIQYF	TGTGCCAGCAGCTTACGGACAGGGCAAAACATTCAGTACTTC
TRBV7-9	TRBD1	many	TRBJ2-2	CASSPWTGSGTGELFF	TGTGCCAGCAGCCCCTGGACAGGCTCGGGCACCGGGGAGCTGTTTTTT
TRBV9	TRBD1	few	TRBJ1-2	CASSAAAPGQGVNGYTF	TGTGCCAGCAGCGCAGCCGCCCCGGGACAGGGAGTCAATGGCTACACCTTC
TRBV7-9	TRBD1	NA	TRBJ1-1	CASSFSDRAVEAFF	TGTGCCAGCAGCTTTTCGGACAGGGCGGTTGAAGCTTTCTTT
TRBV20-1	TRBD1	many	TRBJ2-7	CSASGRTGEFYEQYF	TGCAGTGCTAGCGGCAGGACAGGGGAATTCTACGAGCAGTACTTC
TRBV28	TRBD1	many	TRBJ1-5	CASSLVTGAIQPQHF	TGTGCCAGCAGTTTAGTGACAGGGGCCATTCAGCCCCAGCATTTT
TRBV11-3	NA	few	TRBJ2-1	CASSLVPGANEQFF	TGTGCCAGCAGCTTAGTCCCGGGGGCGAATGAGCAGTTCTTC
TRBV7-8	NA	many	TRBJ2-3	CASSLAEGGTDTQYF	TGTGCCAGCAGCTTAGCGGAGGGGGGCACAGATACGCAGTATTTT
TRBV7-2	TRBD2	many	TRBJ2-5	CASSLTSGAPETQYF	TGTGCCAGCAGCTTGACTAGCGGGGCCCCAGAGACCCAGTACTTC
TRBV29-1	TRBD1	few	TRBJ1-2	CSVRDDRGSNYGYTF	TGCAGCGTTAGAGACGACAGGGGTTCTAACTATGGCTACACCTTC
TRBV28	TRBD2	few	TRBJ2-3	CASRSGTTSTDTQYF	TGTGCCAGCAGATCCGGGACTACCAGCACAGATACGCAGTATTTT
TRBV6-5	NA	many	TRBJ1-1	CASISSVRGDHTEAFF	TGTGCCAGCATCTCCTCCGTGCGGGGTGACCACACTGAAGCTTTCTTT
TRBV10-3	NA	many	TRBJ2-1	CAITGQFNNEQFF	TGTGCCATCACAGGGCAGTTCAACAATGAGCAGTTCTTC
TRBV5-1	NA	NA	TRBJ2-7	CASSLGAEGQYF	TGCGCCAGCAGCTTGGGGGCCGAGGGGCAGTACTTC
TRBV7-6	NA	NA	TRBJ2-3	CASSPARGLSTDTQYF	TGTGCCAGCAGCCCCGCACGGGGGTTAAGCACAGATACGCAGTATTTT
TRBV2	TRBD1	few	TRBJ1-1	CASSERTGGGTEAFF	TGTGCCAGCAGTGAAAGGACAGGGGGAGGCACTGAAGCTTTCTTT
TRBV28	TRBD1	few	TRBJ1-4	CASSLLYRGRGEKLFF	TGTGCCAGCAGCCTCCTTTACAGGGGGCGAGGCGAAAAACTGTTTTTT
TRBV6-6	NA	NA	TRBJ2-2	CASSYSTVWSNTGELFF	TGTGCCAGCAGTTACTCGACAGTTTGGTCTAACACCGGGGAGCTGTTTTTT
TRBV6-6	TRBD1	few	TRBJ2-6	CASSSRDSSLGANVLTF	TGTGCCAGCAGTTCCCGGGACAGTTCGCTTGGGGCCAACGTCCTGACTTTC
TRBV4-3	TRBD2	NA	TRBJ2-2	CASSYEMSGGLVTGELFF	TGCGCCAGCAGCTATGAAATGAGCGGGGGCCTGGTCACCGGGGAGCTGTTTTTT
TRBV20-1	TRBD1	few	TRBJ2-7	CSAWANPGQKSSYEQYF	TGCAGTGCTTGGGCTAACCCGGGACAGAAAAGCTCCTACGAGCAGTACTTC
TRBV6-6	NA	NA	TRBJ2-3	CASSYQGSDTQYF	TGTGCCAGCAGTTACCAGGGTTCAGATACGCAGTATTTT
TRBV6-6	NA	NA	TRBJ2-1	CASSFLYAARSSYNEQFF	TGTGCCAGCAGTTTCTTATACGCTGCCCGAAGCTCCTACAATGAGCAGTTCTTC
TRBV6-4	TRBD1	few	TRBJ1-2	CASSPRDRGGGYTF	TGTGCCAGCAGTCCCCGGGACAGGGGAGGCGGCTACACCTTC
TRBV4-1	NA	few	TRBJ1-1	CASSQEKLVNTEAFF	TGCGCCAGCAGCCAAGAAAAATTGGTGAACACTGAAGCTTTCTTT
TRBV6-1	NA	NA	TRBJ2-5	CASKGAQETQYF	TGTGCCAGCAAGGGAGCACAAGAGACCCAGTACTTC
TRBV20-1	NA	few	TRBJ2-7	CSAPQGDSYEQYF	TGCAGTGCACCACAGGGAGACTCCTACGAGCAGTACTTC
TRBV12-3/TRBV12-4	TRBD1	many	TRBJ2-3	CASSWTGVTDTQYF	TGTGCCAGCAGTTGGACAGGTGTGACAGATACGCAGTATTTT
TRBV28	TRBD2	NA	TRBJ2-1	CASCLAGVSYNEQFF	TGTGCCTCCTGTCTAGCGGGGGTCTCCTACAATGAGCAGTTCTTC
TRBV6-2/TRBV6-3	NA	few	TRBJ2-1	CASTEPGLVNEQFF	TGTGCCAGCACCGAACCGGGCTTGGTCAATGAGCAGTTCTTC
TRBV6-5	TRBD2	many	TRBJ2-1	CASTPGTSGGSWNNEQFF	TGTGCCAGCACTCCCGGGACTAGCGGGGGTAGTTGGAATAATGAGCAGTTCTTC
TRBV4-1	NA	NA	TRBJ2-1	CASSQGFYNEQFF	TGCGCCAGCAGCCAGGGTTTTTACAATGAGCAGTTCTTC